This T cell receptor (beta chain) was retrieved from a study of vaccination effects on CD4 cells after COVID-19. Study overall: Among convalescent patients, two provided samples 16 days and one week before vaccination. Findings and limits, study-wide: Late post-vaccination samples showed marked contraction of infection- and vaccine-induced clones.

Germline lookup yields CDR1 LGHNA and CDR2 YSLEER. The V gene end was trimmed by 0 bases and the J gene end by 4 bases; junction bases not matched to a gene: 10. This CDR3 contains 17 residues. The ViraFEST assay expanded antigen-specific CD4+ T cells with viral peptide pools before sequencing. A 10-day culture period preceded the isolation of CD4+ T cells. The person acquired a PCR-confirmed SARS-CoV-2 infection between March and December 2020. Wells each received around 2.2 million PBMC, cultured with approximately 10 IU/ml IL-2 and roughly 9.8 ug/ml peptides. With an HIV-1 Nef peptide pool, the negative control culture was set up. On this clone: No antigen is known for it.

The table came from immunoSEQ multiplex PCR; TCRdb's copy has only in-frame clones and leaves some out. The sample lists tens of thousands of clones; over 60% were seen once. The V and J genes are TRBV4-3 and TRBJ2-3; TRBD2 matches at 7 bases. This specimen was CD4+ T cells from PBMCs cultured with HIV peptides, taken before COVID-19 vaccination. Subset: HIV-1 Nef peptide pool negative control/reference culture. The receptor comes from a human donor who had a prior SARS-CoV-2 infection. CDR3 residues: CASSQDFPAGEADTQYF. As DNA, the CDR3 is TGCGCCAGCAGCCAAGATTTTCCGGCGGGAGAGGCAGATACGCAGTATTTT.